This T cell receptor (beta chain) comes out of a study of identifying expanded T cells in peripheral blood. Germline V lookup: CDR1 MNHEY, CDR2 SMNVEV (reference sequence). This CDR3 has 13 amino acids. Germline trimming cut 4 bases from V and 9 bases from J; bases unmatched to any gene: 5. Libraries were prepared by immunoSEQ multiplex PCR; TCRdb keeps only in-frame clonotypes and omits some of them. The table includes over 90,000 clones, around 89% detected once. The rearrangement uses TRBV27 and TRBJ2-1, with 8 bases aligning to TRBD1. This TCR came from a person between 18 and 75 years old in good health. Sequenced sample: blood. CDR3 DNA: TGTGCCAGCAGTTCGCAGGGGGCAAGTGAGCAGTTCTTC. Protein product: CASSSQGASEQFF.